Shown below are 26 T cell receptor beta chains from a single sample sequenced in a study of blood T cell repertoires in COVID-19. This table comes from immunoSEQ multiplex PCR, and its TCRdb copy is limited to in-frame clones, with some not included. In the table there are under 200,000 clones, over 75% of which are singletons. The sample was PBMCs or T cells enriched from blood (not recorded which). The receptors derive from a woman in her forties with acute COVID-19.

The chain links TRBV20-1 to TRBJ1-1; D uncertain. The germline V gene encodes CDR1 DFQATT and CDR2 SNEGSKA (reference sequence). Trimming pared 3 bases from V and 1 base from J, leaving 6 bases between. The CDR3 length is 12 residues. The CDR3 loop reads CSASPRNTEAFF. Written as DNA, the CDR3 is TGCAGTGCTAGTCCCCGGAACACTGAAGCTTTCTTT.

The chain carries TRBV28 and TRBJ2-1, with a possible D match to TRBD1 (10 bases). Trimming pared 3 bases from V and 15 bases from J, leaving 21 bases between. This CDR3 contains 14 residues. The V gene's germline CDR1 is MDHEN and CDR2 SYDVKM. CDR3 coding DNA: TGTGCCAGCAGTTTTGGCGCGGGAGGGACAGGGGCGTTCTTC. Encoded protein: CASSFGAGGTGAFF.

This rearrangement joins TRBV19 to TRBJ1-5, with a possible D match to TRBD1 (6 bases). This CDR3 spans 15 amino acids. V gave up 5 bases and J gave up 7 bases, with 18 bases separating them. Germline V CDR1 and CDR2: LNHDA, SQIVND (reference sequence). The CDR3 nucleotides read TGTGCCAGTAGTGATGAAGGCAGGGGCGACCAGCCCCAGCATTTT. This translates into CASSDEGRGDQPQHF.

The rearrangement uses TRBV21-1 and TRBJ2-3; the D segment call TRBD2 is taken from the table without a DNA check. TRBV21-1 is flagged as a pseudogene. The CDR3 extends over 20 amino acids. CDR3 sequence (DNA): TGTGCCAGCAGCACCCAAAAGGGAATATTAGCGGGAACTAGCACAGATACGCAGTATTTT. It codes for CASSTQKGILAGTSTDTQYF.

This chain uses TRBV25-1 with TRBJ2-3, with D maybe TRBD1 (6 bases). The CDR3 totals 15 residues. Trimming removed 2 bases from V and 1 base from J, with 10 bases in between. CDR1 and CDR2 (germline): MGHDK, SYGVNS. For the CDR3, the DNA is TGTGCCAGCAGTGAACAGGGGAAGGGCACAGATACGCAGTATTTT. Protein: CASSEQGKGTDTQYF. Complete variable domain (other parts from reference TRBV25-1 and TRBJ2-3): EADIYQTPRYLVIGTGKKITLECSQTMGHDKMYWYQQDPGMELHLIHYSYGVNSTEKGDLSSESTVSRIRTEHFPLTLESARPSHTSQYLCASSEQGKGTDTQYFGPGTRLTVL.

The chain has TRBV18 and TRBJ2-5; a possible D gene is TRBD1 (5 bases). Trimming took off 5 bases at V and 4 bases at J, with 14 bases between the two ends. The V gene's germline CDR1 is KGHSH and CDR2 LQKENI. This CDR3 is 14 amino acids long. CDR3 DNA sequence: TGTGCCAGCTCAACGACAGTTGCTGGAGAGACCCAGTACTTC. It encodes CASSTTVAGETQYF. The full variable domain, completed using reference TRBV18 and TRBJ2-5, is NAGVMQNPRHLVRRRGQEARLRCSPMKGHSHVYWYRQLPEEGLKFMVYLQKENIIDESGMPKERFSAEFPKEGPSILRIQQVVRGDSAAYFCASSTTVAGETQYFGPGTRLLVL.

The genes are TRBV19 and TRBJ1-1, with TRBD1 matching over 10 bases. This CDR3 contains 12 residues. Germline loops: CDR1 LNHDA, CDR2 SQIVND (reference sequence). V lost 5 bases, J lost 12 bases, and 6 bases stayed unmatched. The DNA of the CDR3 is TGTGCCAGTAGTCAAGGGACAGGGGCGTCTTTCTTT. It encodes CASSQGTGASFF. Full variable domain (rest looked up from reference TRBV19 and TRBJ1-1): DGGITQSPKYLFRKEGQNVTLSCEQNLNHDAMYWYRQDPGQGLRLIYYSQIVNDFQKGDIAEGYSVSREKKESFPLTVTSAQKNPTAFYLCASSQGTGASFFGQGTRLTVV.

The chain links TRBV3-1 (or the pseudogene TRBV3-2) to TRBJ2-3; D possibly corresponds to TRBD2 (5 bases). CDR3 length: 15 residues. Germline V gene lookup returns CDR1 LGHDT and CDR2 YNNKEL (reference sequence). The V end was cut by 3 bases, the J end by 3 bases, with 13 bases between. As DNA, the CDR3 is TGTGCCAGCAGCCAGACCGGGGATGAAACAGATACGCAGTATTTT. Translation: CASSQTGDETDTQYF.

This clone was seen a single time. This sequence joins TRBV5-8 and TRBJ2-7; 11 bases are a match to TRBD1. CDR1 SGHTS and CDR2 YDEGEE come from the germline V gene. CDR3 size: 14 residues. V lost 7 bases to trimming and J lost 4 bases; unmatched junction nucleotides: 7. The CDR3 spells CASDPGTGGYEQYF. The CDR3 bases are TGTGCCAGCGACCCCGGGACAGGGGGTTACGAGCAGTACTTC.

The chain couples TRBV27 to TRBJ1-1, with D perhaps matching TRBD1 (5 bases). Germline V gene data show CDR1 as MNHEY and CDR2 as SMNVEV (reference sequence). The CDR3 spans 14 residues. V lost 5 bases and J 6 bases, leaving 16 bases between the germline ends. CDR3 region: CASSPGWGGAEAFF. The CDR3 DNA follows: TGTGCCAGCAGTCCAGGGTGGGGAGGGGCTGAAGCTTTCTTT.

CDR3 protein: CASSQVRLNSYEQYF. Written as DNA, the CDR3 is TGTGCCAGCAGCCAAGTAAGACTAAACTCCTACGAGCAGTACTTC. The V gene is TRBV3-1 (or the pseudogene TRBV3-2), the J gene TRBJ2-7, with D possibly being TRBD2 (5 bases). Germline CDR1 and CDR2: LGHDT and YNNKEL (reference sequence). Trimming shortened V by 1 base and J by 0 bases, and 10 bases separated the two germline ends. This CDR3 contains 15 residues.

As DNA, the CDR3 is TGTGCCAGCAGCGCGACAGGGAACGAGCAGTACGTC. It yields the protein CASSATGNEQYV. The chain uses TRBV14 and TRBJ2-7, with TRBD1 identical over 7 bases. Germline values: CDR1 SGHDN, CDR2 FVKESK. The ends lost 5 bases at V and 5 bases at J; junction bases unmatched: 3. The CDR3 contains 12 residues.

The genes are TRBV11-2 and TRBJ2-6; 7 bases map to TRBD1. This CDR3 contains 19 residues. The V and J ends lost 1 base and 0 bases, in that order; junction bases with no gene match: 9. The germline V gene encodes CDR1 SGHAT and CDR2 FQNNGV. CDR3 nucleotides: TGTGCCAGCAGCTTAGGGGACAGCGCCCCAAGCTCTGGGGCCAACGTCCTGACTTTC. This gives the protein CASSLGDSAPSSGANVLTF.

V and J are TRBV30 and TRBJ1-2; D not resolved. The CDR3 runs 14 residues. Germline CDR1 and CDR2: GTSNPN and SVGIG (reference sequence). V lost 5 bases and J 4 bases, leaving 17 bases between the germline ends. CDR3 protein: CAWASTPRVYGYTF. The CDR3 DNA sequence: TGTGCCTGGGCCTCCACCCCGAGGGTCTATGGCTACACCTTC.

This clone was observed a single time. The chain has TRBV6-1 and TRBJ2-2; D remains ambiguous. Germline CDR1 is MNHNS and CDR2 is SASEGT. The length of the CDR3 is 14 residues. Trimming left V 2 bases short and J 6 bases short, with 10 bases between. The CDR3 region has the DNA TGTGCCAGCAGTGAATTGGCCTCCCCCGGGGAGCTGTTTTTT. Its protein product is CASSELASPGELFF.

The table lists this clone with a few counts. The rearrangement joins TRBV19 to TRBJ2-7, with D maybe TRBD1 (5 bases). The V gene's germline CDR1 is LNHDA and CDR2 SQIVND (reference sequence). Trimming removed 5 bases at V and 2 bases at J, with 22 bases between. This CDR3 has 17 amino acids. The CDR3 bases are TGTGCCAGTAGTGCCGCCACCAGGGTTCCCTGTCCCTACGAGCAGTACGTC. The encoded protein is CASSAATRVPCPYEQYV.

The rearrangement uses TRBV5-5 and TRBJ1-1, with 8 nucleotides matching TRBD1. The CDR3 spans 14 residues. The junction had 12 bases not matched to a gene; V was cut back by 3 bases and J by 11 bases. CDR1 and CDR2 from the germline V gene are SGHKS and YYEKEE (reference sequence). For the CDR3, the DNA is TGTGCCAGCAGCTCAAAGCTGGAGGACAGGGAGGCTTTCTTT. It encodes CASSSKLEDREAFF.

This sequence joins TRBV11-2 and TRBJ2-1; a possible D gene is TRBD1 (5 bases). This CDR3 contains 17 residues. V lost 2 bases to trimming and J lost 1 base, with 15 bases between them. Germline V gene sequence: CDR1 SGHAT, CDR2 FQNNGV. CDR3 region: CASSLSNRKISYNEQFF. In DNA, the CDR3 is TGTGCCAGCAGCTTAAGTAACAGGAAGATATCCTACAATGAGCAGTTCTTC.

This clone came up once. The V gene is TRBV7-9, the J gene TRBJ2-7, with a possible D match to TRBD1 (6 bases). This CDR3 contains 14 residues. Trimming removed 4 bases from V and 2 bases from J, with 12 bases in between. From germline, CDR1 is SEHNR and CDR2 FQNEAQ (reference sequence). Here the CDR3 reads CASSSPRTAYEQYF. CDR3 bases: TGTGCCAGCAGCTCCCCCAGGACAGCCTACGAGCAGTACTTC.

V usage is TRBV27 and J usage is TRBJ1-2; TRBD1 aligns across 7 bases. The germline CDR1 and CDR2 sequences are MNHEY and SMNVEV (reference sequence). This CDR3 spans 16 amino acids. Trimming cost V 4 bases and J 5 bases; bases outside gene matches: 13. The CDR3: CASSYRGQTPKYGYTF. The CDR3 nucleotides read TGTGCCAGCAGTTATAGGGGGCAGACACCCAAGTATGGCTACACCTTC.

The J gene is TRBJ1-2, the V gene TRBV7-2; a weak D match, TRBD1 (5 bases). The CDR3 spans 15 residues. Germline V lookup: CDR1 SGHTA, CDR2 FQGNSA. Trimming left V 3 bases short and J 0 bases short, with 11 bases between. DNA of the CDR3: TGTGCCAGCAGCTTGGACATCCGGGCTAACTATGGCTACACCTTC. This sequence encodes CASSLDIRANYGYTF.

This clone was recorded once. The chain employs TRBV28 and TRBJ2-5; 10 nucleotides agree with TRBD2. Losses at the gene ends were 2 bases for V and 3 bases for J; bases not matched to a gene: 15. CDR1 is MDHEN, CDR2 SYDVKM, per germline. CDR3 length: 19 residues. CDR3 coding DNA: TGTGCCAGCAGTTTAGAGGTTGAGCTAGCGGGAGTATGGGAAGAGACCCAGTACTTC. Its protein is CASSLEVELAGVWEETQYF.

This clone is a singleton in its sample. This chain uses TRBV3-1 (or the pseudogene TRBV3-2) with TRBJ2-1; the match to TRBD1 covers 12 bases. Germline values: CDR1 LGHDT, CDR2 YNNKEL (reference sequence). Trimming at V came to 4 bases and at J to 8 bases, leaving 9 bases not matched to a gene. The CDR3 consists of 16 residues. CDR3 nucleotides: TGTGCCAGCAGCCCCAGCCCCGGGACAGGGGGCCATGAGCAGTTCTTC. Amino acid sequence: CASSPSPGTGGHEQFF.

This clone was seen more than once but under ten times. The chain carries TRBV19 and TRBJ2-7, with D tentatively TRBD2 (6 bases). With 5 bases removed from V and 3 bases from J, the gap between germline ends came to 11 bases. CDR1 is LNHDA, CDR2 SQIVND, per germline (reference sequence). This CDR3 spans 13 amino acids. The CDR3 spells CASSLEGGYEQYF. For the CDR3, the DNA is TGTGCCAGTAGTCTGGAGGGAGGCTACGAGCAGTACTTC.

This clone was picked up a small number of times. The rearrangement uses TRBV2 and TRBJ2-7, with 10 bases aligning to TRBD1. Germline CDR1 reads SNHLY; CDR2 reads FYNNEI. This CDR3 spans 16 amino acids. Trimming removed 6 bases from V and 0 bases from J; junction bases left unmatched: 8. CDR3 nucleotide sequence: TGTGCCAGCAGAAGACAGGGGGCGCGAGTCTCCTACGAGCAGTACTTC. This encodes CASRRQGARVSYEQYF.

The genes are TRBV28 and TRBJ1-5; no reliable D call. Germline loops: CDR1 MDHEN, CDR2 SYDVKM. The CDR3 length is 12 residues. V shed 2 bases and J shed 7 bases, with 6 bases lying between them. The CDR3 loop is CASSLVRQPQHF. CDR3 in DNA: TGTGCCAGCAGTTTAGTCCGGCAGCCCCAGCATTTT.